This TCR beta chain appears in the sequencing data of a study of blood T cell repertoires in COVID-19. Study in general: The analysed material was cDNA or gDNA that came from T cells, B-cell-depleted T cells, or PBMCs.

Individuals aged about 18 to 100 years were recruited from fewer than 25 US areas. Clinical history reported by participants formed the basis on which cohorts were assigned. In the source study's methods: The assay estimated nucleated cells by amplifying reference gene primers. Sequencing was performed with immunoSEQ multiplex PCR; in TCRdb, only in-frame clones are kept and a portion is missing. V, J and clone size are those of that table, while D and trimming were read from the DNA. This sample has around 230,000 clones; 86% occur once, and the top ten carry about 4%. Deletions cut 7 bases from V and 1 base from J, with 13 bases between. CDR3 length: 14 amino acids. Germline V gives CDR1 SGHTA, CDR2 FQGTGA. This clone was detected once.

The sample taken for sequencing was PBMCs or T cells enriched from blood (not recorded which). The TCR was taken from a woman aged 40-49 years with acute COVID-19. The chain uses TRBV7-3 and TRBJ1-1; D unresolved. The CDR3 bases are TGTGCCAGCAAATCATCAGTAGCGAACACTGAAGCTTTCTTT. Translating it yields CASKSSVANTEAFF.